Each of the 5 T cell receptor beta chains below was sequenced from the same sample in a study of CD8+CD57+ T cells in acquired aplastic anemia. Profiles of TCR beta VDJ and CDR3 were generated from a genomic DNA template. Each CDR3 protein is one row after TCRdb ran MiXCR on the reads. This sample has some 160,000 distinct CDR3 sequences, with 40% to 60% found just once. Patients included in sequencing had previously demonstrated CD8+CD57+ cell expansion by flow cytometry. Sequenced sample: sorted CD4+, CD8+, or CD8+CD57+ T cells (not recorded which) from PBMCs. The receptors were gathered from a human donor with aplastic anemia.

This rearrangement joins TRBV15 to TRBJ2-1, with 9 bases fitting TRBD2. CDR3 size: 15 residues. Germline V gives CDR1 LNHNV, CDR2 YYDKDF (reference sequence). V trimming: 5 bases; J trimming: 9 bases; junction bases outside the gene matches: 11. Here the CDR3 DNA reads TGTGCCACCAGCGGTATAAGCGGGGGGCGGGGTGAGCAGTTCTTC. Translated, it gives CATSGISGGRGEQFF.

The chain has TRBV30 and TRBJ2-5; D possibly matches TRBD1 or TRBD2 (6 bases each). V was clipped by 2 bases and J by 5 bases, with 15 bases between them. This CDR3 region has 14 residues. Germline V gene data show CDR1 as GTSNPN and CDR2 as SVGIG (reference sequence). The CDR3 sequence is CAWSPRGEAETQYF. Written as DNA, the CDR3 is TGTGCCTGGAGTCCAAGGGGGGAGGCGGAGACCCAGTACTTC.

This clonotype was recorded at least ten times. The chain employs TRBV11-2 and TRBJ1-1; D is uncertain. Deletions cut 3 bases from V and 10 bases from J, with 18 bases between. CDR3 size: 14 residues. Germline values: CDR1 SGHAT, CDR2 FQNNGV. In nucleotides, the CDR3 is TGTGCCAGCAGCTTCTCCGGGTCAGAGTCGGGAGCTTTCTTT. It yields the protein CASSFSGSESGAFF. The whole variable domain, remainder taken from reference TRBV11-2 and TRBJ1-1, is EAGVAQSPRYKIIEKRQSVAFWCNPISGHATLYWYQQILGQGPKLLIQFQNNGVVDDSQLPKDRFSAERLKGVDSTLKIQPAKLEDSAVYLCASSFSGSESGAFFGQGTRLTVV.

J is TRBJ2-7 and V is TRBV12-3 or TRBV12-4, with 9 nucleotides matching TRBD1. This CDR3 has 14 residues. Trimming cost V 5 bases and J 0 bases; bases outside gene matches: 2. DNA for the CDR3: TGTGCCAGCAGTCGACAGGGGGGCTCCTACGAGCAGTACTTC. Translation gives CASSRQGGSYEQYF.

The chain joins TRBV2 to TRBJ2-6; no definite D call. Trimming left V 6 bases short and J 2 bases short, with 2 bases between. The CDR3 consists of 12 residues. CDR1 and CDR2 (germline): SNHLY, FYNNEI. Written as DNA, the CDR3 is TGTGCCAGCAGCCCTGGGGCCAACGTCCTGACTTTC. Translated: CASSPGANVLTF.